This T cell receptor (beta chain) was observed in a study of a mutant IDH1 vaccine in newly diagnosed glioma (dated by TCRdb to about 2021). The study in broad terms: Vaccination began 4-6 weeks after radiotherapy alone, or alongside temozolomide cycles in the chemotherapy-containing groups. Peripheral blood samples were drawn at six visits, namely V03 (baseline), V05, V07, V10, V12 and V13. Before enrollment, patients had received standard therapy of radiotherapy alone, temozolomide alone, or radiochemotherapy with temozolomide; most received the combination. Visit V12 was the week-35 safety follow-up and visit V13 was the week-47 end of study. The roughly 30 treated patients were around 60% male and around 40% female, with a mean age of approximately 40 years. For exploratory analyses, longitudinal TCRB deep sequencing was carried out in roughly 25 treated patients wherever samples were available.

Libraries were constructed by the immunoSEQ multiplex PCR assay. Rearranged TCR beta chain sequences were amplified using the hsTCRB Kit according to the manufacturer's protocol. TCRB libraries were sequenced on an Illumina MiSeq. In the source study's methods: The proprietary platform of the kit vendor was used for demultiplexing, trimming and gene mapping. Here the immuneACCESS table is served through TCRdb, limited to in-frame sequences with V and J called. Missing clones are a known gap in these copies; in checked studies unresolved V genes cover under half, and the rest lacks a known reason. V and J calls and clone size are as listed in that table; D and trimming were resolved from the DNA. Recorded for this sample are about 48,000 clones; more than 60% of them occurred a single time. The ten largest clones represent over 6.5% of the sample. V is clipped by 5 bases and J by 8 bases, and the sequence between their germline boundaries is 14 bases long. The CDR3 runs 13 amino acids, cysteine and phenylalanine included. Here the CDR3 DNA is all that survives: 39 bases in frame from base 1. Reading the germline V gene (reference sequence) gives CDR1 SEHNR and CDR2 FQNEAQ.

What the authors observed across the whole study: According to the authors, sample limitations meant that analyses of patient blood samples could not be reproduced. Pseudoprogression seemed to be unrelated to changes in the top peripheral T cell clonotypes found by TCRB sequencing. Immune responses induced by the vaccine were seen in approximately 92% of patients across multiple MHC alleles. Selection of PBMC samples for TCRB deep sequencing was based on availability.

According to the study, the label for this sample's time point signals: week 35, safety follow-up. Each vaccine dose was 300 ug of a 20-mer mutant IDH1 peptide in Montanide, given subcutaneously with topical imiquimod. Patients received eight vaccinations in weeks 1, 3, 5, 7, 11, 15, 19 and 23, corresponding to visits V03 through V10. Donors had newly diagnosed WHO grade 3 or 4 IDH1-mutant astrocytomas with loss of nuclear ATRX. The samples were drawn from NOA16, a multicentre, single-arm, open-label phase I trial in Germany that tested a mutant IDH1 peptide vaccine in humans for the first time. The DNeasy Blood and Tissue Kit was used to extract genomic DNA from EDTA blood for TCRB sequencing. This clone occurred once. Its antigen is currently not known. There are no base qualities to consult, and no much larger clone falls within one base.

This specimen consisted of PBMCs, obtained from a glioma patient whose treatment included an IDH1 peptide vaccine. The V and J genes are TRBV7-9 and TRBJ2-3; no D segment can be confidently identified. The clonotype was recovered from a man in his forties or fifties with glioma. The bases are TGTGCCAGCAGCCCCGCTTGGATTTCTACGCAGTATTTT. The resulting protein is CASSPAWISTQYF.